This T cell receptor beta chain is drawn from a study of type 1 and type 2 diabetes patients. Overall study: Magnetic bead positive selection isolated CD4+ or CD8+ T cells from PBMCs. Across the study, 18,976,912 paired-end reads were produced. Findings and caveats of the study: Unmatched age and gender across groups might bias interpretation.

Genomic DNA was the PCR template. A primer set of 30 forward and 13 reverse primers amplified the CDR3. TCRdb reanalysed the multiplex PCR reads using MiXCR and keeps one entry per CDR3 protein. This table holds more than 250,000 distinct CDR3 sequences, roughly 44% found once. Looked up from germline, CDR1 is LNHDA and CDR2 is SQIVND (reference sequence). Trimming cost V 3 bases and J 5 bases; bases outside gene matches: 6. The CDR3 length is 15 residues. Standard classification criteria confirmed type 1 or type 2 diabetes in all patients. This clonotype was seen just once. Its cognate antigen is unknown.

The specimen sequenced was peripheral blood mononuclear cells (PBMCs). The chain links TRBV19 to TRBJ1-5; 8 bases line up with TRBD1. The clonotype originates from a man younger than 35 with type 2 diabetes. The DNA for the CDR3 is TGTGCCAGTAGTATTAGCAGGGGGCCGGATCAGCCCCAGCATTTT. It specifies CASSISRGPDQPQHF.